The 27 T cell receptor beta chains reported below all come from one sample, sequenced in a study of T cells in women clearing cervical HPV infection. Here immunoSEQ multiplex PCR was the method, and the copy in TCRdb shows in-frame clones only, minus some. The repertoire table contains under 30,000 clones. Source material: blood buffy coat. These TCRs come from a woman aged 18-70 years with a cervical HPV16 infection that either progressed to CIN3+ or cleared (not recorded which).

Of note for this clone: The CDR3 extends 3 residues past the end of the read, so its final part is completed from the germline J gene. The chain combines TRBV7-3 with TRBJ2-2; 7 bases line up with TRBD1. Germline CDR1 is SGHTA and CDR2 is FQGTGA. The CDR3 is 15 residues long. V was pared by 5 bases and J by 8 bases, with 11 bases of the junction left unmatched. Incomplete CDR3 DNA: TGTGCCAGCAGCCCCATCGGGACAGACCGTGGGGAG. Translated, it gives CASSPIGTDRGE. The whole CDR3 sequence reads CASSPIGTDRGELFF.

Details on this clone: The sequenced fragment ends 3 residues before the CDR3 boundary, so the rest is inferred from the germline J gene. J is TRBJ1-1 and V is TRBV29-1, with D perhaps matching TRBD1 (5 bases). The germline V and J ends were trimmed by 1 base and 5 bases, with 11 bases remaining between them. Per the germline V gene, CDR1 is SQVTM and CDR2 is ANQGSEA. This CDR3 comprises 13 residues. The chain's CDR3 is CSVEVGRWTEAFF. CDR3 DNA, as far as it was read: TGCAGCGTTGAAGTGGGGCGATGGACTGAA.

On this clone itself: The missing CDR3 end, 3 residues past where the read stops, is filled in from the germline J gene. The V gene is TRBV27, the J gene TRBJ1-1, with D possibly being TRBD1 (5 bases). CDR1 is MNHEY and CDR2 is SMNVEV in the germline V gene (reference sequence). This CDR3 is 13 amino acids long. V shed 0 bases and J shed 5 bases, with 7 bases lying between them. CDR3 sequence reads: CASSLSGGTEAFF. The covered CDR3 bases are TGTGCCAGCAGTTTATCGGGGGGAACTGAA.

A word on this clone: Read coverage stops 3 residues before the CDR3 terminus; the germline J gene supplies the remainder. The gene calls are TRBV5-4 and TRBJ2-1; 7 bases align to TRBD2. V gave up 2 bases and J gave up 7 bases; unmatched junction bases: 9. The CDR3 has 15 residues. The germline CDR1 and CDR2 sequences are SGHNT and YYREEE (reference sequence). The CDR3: CASSFLREIKNEQFF. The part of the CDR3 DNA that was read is TGTGCCAGCAGCTTTTTGCGGGAGATTAAAAATGAG.

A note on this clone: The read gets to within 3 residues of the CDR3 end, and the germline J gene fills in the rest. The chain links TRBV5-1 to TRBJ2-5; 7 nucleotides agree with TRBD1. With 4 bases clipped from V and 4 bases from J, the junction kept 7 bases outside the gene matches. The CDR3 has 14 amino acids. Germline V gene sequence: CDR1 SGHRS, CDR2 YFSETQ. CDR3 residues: CASSQTGDLETQYF. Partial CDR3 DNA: TGCGCCAGCAGCCAAACAGGGGACCTAGAGACC.

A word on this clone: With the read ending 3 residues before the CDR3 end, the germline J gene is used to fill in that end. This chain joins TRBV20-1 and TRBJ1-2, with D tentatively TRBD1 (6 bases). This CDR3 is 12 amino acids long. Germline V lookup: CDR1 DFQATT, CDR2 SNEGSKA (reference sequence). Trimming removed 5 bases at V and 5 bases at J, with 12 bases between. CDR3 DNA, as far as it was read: TGCAGTGCTGGACAGCCGTCTTATGGC. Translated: CSAGQPSYG. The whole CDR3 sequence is CSAGQPSYGYTF.

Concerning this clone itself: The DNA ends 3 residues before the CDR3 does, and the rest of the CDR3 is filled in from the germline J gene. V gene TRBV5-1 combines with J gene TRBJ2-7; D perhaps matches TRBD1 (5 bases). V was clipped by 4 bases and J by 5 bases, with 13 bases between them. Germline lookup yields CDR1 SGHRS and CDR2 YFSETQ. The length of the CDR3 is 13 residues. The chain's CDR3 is CASSHSGSNEQYF. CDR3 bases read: TGCGCCAGCAGCCACTCAGGGTCCAACGAG.

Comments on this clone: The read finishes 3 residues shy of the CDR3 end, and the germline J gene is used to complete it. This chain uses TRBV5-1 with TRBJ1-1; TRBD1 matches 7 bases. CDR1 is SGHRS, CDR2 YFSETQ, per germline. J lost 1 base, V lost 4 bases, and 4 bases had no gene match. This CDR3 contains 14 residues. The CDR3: CASSPGQWNTEAFF. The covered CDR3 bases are TGCGCCAGCAGCCCGGGACAGTGGAACACTGAA.

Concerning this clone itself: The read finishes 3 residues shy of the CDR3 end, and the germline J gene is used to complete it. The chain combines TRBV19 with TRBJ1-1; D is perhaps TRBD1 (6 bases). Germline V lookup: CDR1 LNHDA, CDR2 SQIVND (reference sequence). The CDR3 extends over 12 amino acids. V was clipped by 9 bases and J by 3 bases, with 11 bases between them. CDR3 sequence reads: CASLQGYTEAFF. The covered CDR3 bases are TGTGCCAGCCTACAGGGATACACTGAA.

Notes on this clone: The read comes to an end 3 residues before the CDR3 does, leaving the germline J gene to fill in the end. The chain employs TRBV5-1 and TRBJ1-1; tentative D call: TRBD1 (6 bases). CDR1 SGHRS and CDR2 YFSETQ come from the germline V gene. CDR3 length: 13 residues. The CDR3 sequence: CASSLAGVREAFF. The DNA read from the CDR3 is TGCGCCAGCAGCTTGGCAGGGGTCAGGGAA.

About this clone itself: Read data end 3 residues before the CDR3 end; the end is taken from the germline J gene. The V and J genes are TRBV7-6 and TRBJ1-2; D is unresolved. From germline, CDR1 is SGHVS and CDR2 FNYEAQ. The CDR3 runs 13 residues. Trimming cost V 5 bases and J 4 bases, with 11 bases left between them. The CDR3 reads CASSVYPGYGYTF. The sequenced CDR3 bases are TGTGCCAGCAGCGTATACCCGGGCTATGGC.

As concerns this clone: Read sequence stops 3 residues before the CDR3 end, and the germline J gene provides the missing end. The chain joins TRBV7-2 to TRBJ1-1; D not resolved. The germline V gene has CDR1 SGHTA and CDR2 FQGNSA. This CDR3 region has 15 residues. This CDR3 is CASSPVVAEQETAFF. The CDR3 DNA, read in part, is TGTGCCAGCAGCCCGGTAGTAGCGGAACAAGAGACA.

Partial CDR3 DNA: TGTGCCAGCAGCTTGGGCGGGATCTCATACAATGAG. Translation: CASSLGGISYNE. The whole CDR3 sequence is CASSLGGISYNEQFF. The rearrangement uses TRBV11-3 and TRBJ2-1; tentative D call: TRBD2 (6 bases). The CDR3 end is not reached by the read, which stops 3 residues before it; the germline J gene fills it in. The CDR3 contains 15 residues. Trimming took off 3 bases at V and 4 bases at J, with 13 bases between the two ends. Germline CDR1 is SGHNT and CDR2 is YENEEA.

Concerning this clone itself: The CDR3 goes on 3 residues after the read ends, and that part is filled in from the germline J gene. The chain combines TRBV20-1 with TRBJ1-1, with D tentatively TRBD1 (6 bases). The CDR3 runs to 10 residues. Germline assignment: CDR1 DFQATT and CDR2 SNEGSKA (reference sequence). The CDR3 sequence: CSARGGAAFF. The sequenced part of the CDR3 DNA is TGCAGTGCCCGGGGGGGGGCG.

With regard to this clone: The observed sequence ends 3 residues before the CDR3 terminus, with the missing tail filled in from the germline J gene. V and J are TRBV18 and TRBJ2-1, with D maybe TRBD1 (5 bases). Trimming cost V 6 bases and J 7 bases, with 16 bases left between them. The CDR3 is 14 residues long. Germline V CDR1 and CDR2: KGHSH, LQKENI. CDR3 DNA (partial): TGTGCCAGCTCTCTAACACGCCAGGGAAATGAG. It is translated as CASSLTRQGNE. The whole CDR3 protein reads CASSLTRQGNEQFF.

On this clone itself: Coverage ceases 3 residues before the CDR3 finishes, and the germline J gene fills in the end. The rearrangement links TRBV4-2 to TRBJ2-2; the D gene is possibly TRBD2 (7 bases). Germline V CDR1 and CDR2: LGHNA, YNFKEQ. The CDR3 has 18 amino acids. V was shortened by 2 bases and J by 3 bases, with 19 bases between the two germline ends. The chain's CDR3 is CASSQRLGGGYDTGELFF. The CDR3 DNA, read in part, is TGTGCCAGCAGCCAAAGACTAGGGGGGGGGTACGACACCGGGGAG.

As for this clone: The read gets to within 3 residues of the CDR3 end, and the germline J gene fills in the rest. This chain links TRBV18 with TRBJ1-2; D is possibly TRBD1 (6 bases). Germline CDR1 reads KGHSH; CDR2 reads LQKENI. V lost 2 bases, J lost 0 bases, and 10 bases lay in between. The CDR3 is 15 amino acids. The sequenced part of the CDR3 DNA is TGTGCCAGCTCACCAGCGGGGGCGCCTAACTATGGC. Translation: CASSPAGAPNYG. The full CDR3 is CASSPAGAPNYGYTF.

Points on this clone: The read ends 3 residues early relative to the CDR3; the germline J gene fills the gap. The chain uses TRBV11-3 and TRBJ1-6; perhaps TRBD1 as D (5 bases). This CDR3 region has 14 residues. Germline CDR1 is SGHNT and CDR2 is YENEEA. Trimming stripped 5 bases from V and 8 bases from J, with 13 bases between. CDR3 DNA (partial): TGTGCCAGCAGCACCCAGGGAGGGGATTCACCC. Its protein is CASSTQGGDSP. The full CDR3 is CASSTQGGDSPLHF.

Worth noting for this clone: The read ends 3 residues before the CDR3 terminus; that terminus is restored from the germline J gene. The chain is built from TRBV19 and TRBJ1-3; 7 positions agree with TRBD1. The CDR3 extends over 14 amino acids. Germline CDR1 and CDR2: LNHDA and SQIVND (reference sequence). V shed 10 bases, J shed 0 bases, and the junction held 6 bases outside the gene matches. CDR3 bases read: TGTGCCATCTCTACAGGGGTCTCTGGAAACACC. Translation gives CAISTGVSGNT. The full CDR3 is CAISTGVSGNTIYF. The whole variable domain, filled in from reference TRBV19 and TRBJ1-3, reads DGGITQSPKYLFRKEGQNVTLSCEQNLNHDAMYWYRQDPGQGLRLIYYSQIVNDFQKGDIAEGYSVSREKKESFPLTVTSAQKNPTAFYLCAISTGVSGNTIYFGEGSWLTVV.

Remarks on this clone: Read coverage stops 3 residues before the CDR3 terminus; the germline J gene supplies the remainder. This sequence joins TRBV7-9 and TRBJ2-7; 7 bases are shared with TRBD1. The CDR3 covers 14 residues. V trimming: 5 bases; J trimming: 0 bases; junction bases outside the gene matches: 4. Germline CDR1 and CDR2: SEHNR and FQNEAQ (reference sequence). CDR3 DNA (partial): TGTGCCAGCAGCCCCAGGGACAGCTCCTACGAG. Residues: CASSPRDSSYE. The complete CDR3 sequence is CASSPRDSSYEQYF.

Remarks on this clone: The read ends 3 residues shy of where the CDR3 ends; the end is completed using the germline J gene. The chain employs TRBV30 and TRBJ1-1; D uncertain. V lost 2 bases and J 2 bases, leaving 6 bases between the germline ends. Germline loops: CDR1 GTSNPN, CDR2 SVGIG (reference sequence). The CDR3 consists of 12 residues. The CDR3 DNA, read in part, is TGTGCCTGGAGTTCAGGTAACACTGAA. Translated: CAWSSGNTE. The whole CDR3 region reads CAWSSGNTEAFF.

The CDR3: CASSRGSQETQYF. CDR3 bases read: TGTGCCAGCTCACGGGGCAGTCAAGAGACC. V and J are TRBV18 and TRBJ2-5, with a tentative D call TRBD1 (5 bases). Coverage ceases 3 residues before the CDR3 finishes, and the germline J gene fills in the end. Trimming took off 4 bases at V and 2 bases at J, with 8 bases between the two ends. Looked up from germline, CDR1 is KGHSH and CDR2 is LQKENI. CDR3 size: 13 residues.

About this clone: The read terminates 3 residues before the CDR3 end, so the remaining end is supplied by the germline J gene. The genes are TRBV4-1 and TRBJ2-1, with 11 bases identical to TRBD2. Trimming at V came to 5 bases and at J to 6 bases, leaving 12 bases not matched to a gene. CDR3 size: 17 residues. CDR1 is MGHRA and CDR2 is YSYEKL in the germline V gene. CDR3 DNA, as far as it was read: TGCGCCAGCAGCACGTTTCAAACTAGCGGGAGCCCCAATGAG. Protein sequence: CASSTFQTSGSPNE. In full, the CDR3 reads CASSTFQTSGSPNEQFF.

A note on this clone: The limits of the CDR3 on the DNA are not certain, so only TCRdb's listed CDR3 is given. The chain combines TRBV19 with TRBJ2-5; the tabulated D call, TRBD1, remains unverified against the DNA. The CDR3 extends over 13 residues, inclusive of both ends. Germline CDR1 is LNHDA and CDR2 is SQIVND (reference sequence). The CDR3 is CASTSAGRETQYF.

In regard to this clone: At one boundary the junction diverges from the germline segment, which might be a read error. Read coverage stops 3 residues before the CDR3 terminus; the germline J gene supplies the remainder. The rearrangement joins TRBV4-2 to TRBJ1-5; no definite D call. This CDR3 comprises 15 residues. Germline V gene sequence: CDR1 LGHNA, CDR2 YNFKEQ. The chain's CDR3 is CASSQDLRRDQPQHF. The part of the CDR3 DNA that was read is TGCGCCAGCAGCCAAGATCTCAGGAGGGATCAGCCC.

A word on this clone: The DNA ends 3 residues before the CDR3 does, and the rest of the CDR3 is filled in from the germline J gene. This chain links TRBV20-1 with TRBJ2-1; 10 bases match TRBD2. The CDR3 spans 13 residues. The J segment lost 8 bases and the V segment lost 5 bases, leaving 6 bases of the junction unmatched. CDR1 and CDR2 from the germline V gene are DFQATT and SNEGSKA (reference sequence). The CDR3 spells CSAGSLAGDEQFF. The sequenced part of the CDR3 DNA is TGCAGTGCTGGCTCGCTAGCGGGAGATGAG.

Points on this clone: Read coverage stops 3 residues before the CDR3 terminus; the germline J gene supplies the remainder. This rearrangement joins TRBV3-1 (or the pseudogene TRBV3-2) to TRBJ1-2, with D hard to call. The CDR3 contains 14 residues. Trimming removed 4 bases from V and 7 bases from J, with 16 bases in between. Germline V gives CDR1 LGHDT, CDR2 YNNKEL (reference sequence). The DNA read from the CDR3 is TGTGCCAGCAGCCCCGGACTAGACTCTAGTGGC. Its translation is CASSPGLDSSG. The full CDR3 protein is CASSPGLDSSGYTF.